This is a list of T cell receptor beta chains from one sample in a study of blood T cells in healthy people across ages. TCRdb independently ran MiXCR on the 5' RACE reads; one entry per CDR3 protein. The sample holds about 680,000 distinct CDR3 sequences; 45% to 50% are singletons and the top ten take about a third. The sample consisted of blood. The receptors stem from a woman aged 60 to 75 in good health. The CDR3 runs from the conserved cysteine through the conserved F or W. The D gene is left open where the match is weak. Clone size is given for some rows only: seen once, a few or many times, or a class if the clone is expanded.

clone size: few; CDR3 length: 13; J gene: TRBJ2-1; V gene: TRBV6-6; D gene: NA; CDR3 protein: CASSYSPNNEQFF; CDR3 DNA: TGTGCCAGCAGTTACTCACCAAACAATGAGCAGTTCTTC
clone size: few; CDR3 length: 12; J gene: TRBJ2-7; V gene: TRBV12-3/TRBV12-4; D gene: TRBD1; CDR3 protein: CASRQQGSEQYF; CDR3 DNA: TGTGCCAGCAGGCAACAGGGGAGCGAGCAGTACTTC
clone size: few; CDR3 length: 15; J gene: TRBJ1-2; V gene: TRBV14; D gene: NA; CDR3 protein: CASSRLGPLNYGYTF; CDR3 DNA: TGTGCCAGCAGCCGCCTGGGACCGCTTAACTATGGCTACACCTTC
clone size: few; CDR3 length: 14; J gene: TRBJ2-7; V gene: TRBV5-5; D gene: NA; CDR3 protein: CASSLYGQSYEQYF; CDR3 DNA: TGTGCCAGCAGCTTATACGGGCAGAGCTACGAGCAGTACTTC
clone size: few; CDR3 length: 11; J gene: TRBJ2-7; V gene: TRBV2; D gene: NA; CDR3 protein: CASSGGHEQYF; CDR3 DNA: TGTGCCAGCAGTGGTGGACACGAGCAGTACTTC
clone size: few; CDR3 length: 14; J gene: TRBJ2-7; V gene: TRBV7-3; D gene: NA; CDR3 protein: CASSWLEGSYEQYF; CDR3 DNA: TGTGCCAGCAGCTGGTTAGAAGGCTCCTACGAGCAGTACTTC
clone size: NA; CDR3 length: 17; J gene: TRBJ2-3; V gene: TRBV20-1; D gene: TRBD2; CDR3 protein: CSASGLAGGPLRDTQYF; CDR3 DNA: TGCAGTGCTAGCGGCCTAGCGGGAGGGCCTTTAAGAGATACGCAGTATTTT
clone size: NA; CDR3 length: 16; J gene: TRBJ2-7; V gene: TRBV7-2; D gene: NA; CDR3 protein: CANSLKMGGQFYEQYF; CDR3 DNA: TGTGCCAACAGCCTAAAAATGGGGGGACAGTTTTACGAGCAGTACTTC
clone size: NA; CDR3 length: 13; J gene: TRBJ1-2; V gene: TRBV20-1; D gene: TRBD1; CDR3 protein: CSVSGTARRGYTF; CDR3 DNA: TGCAGTGTTAGTGGGACAGCGAGGAGGGGCTACACCTTC
clone size: NA; CDR3 length: 17; J gene: TRBJ1-5; V gene: TRBV12-3/TRBV12-4; D gene: TRBD1; CDR3 protein: CASSPQQGGMCNQPQHF; CDR3 DNA: TGTGCCAGCAGTCCCCAGCAGGGGGGTATGTGCAATCAGCCCCAGCATTTT
clone size: NA; CDR3 length: 16; J gene: TRBJ1-2; V gene: TRBV9; D gene: TRBD1; CDR3 protein: CASSVGWGQGVYGYTF; CDR3 DNA: TGTGCCAGCAGCGTAGGTTGGGGACAGGGTGTCTATGGCTACACCTTC
clone size: NA; CDR3 length: 14; J gene: TRBJ2-7; V gene: TRBV28; D gene: NA; CDR3 protein: CAGVTSGTSYEQYF; CDR3 DNA: TGTGCCGGCGTGACATCAGGGACCTCCTACGAGCAGTACTTC
clone size: many; CDR3 length: 16; J gene: TRBJ2-3; V gene: TRBV6-6; D gene: TRBD2; CDR3 protein: CASSPLSSGYPNTQYF; CDR3 DNA: TGTGCCAGCAGTCCCTTATCTAGCGGTTATCCCAATACGCAGTATTTT
clone size: NA; CDR3 length: 15; J gene: TRBJ1-4; V gene: TRBV20-1; D gene: NA; CDR3 protein: CSARADSDRYEKLFF; CDR3 DNA: TGCAGTGCTAGGGCCGACAGCGATCGCTATGAAAAACTGTTTTTT
clone size: NA; CDR3 length: 16; J gene: TRBJ2-5; V gene: TRBV28; D gene: TRBD1; CDR3 protein: CASSSPGQGAKETQYF; CDR3 DNA: TGTGCCAGCAGTTCCCCGGGACAGGGGGCAAAGGAGACCCAGTACTTC
clone size: NA; CDR3 length: 15; J gene: TRBJ2-2; V gene: TRBV2; D gene: TRBD2; CDR3 protein: CASGGVGRATGELFF; CDR3 DNA: TGTGCCAGCGGGGGGGTTGGGAGGGCTACCGGGGAGCTGTTTTTT
clone size: few; CDR3 length: 14; J gene: TRBJ2-7; V gene: TRBV29-1; D gene: NA; CDR3 protein: CSGSFGGAGYEQYF; CDR3 DNA: TGCAGCGGGTCTTTTGGGGGCGCGGGATACGAGCAGTACTTC
clone size: once; CDR3 length: 14; J gene: TRBJ2-2; V gene: TRBV5-1; D gene: NA; CDR3 protein: CASIRSPNTGELFF; CDR3 DNA: TGCGCCAGCATCCGCAGCCCGAACACCGGGGAGCTGTTTTTT
clone size: NA; CDR3 length: 14; J gene: TRBJ2-1; V gene: TRBV2; D gene: NA; CDR3 protein: CASMRDGRGNEQFF; CDR3 DNA: TGTGCCAGCATGAGGGACGGACGGGGCAATGAGCAGTTCTTC
clone size: NA; CDR3 length: 15; J gene: TRBJ2-1; V gene: TRBV12-3/TRBV12-4; D gene: TRBD2; CDR3 protein: CASSFSGRTRNEQFF; CDR3 DNA: TGTGCCAGCAGTTTTAGCGGGAGAACGAGGAATGAGCAGTTCTTC
clone size: NA; CDR3 length: 16; J gene: TRBJ2-1; V gene: TRBV29-1; D gene: TRBD1; CDR3 protein: CSVGRGQGLLGGEQFF; CDR3 DNA: TGCAGCGTTGGCCGGGGACAGGGCCTCCTAGGGGGTGAGCAGTTCTTC
clone size: NA; CDR3 length: 13; J gene: TRBJ1-1; V gene: TRBV14; D gene: NA; CDR3 protein: CASSPHLNTEAFF; CDR3 DNA: TGTGCCAGCAGCCCTCATCTGAACACTGAAGCTTTCTTT
clone size: NA; CDR3 length: 13; J gene: TRBJ2-5; V gene: TRBV15; D gene: NA; CDR3 protein: CATSRGRGETQYF; CDR3 DNA: TGTGCCACCAGCAGAGGAAGGGGAGAGACCCAGTACTTC